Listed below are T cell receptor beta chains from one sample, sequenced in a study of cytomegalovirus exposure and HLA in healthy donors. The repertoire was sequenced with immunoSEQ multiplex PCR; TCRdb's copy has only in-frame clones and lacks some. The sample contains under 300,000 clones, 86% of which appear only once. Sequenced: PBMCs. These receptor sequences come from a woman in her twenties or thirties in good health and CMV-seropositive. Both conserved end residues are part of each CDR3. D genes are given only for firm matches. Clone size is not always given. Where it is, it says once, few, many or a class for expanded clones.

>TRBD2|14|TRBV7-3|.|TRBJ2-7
TGTGCCAGCAGCCCTACTAGCGACGTCTACGAGCAGTACTTC
CASSPTSDVYEQYF
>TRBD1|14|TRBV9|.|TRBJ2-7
TGTGCCAGCAGCCCTTGGACAGGGATTTACGAGCAGTACTTC
CASSPWTGIYEQYF
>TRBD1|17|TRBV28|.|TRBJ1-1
TGTGCCAGCAGTTTAAAGTTCCAGACAGGGGATAACACTGAAGCTTTCTTT
CASSLKFQTGDNTEAFF
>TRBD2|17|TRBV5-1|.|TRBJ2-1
TGCGCCAGCAGCAGGGGACTAGCGGGAGGGACCTACAATGAGCAGTTCTTC
CASSRGLAGGTYNEQFF
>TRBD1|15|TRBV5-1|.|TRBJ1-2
TGCGCCAGCAGCTTGGACCTGGGACAGGGGGCCGGCTACACCTTC
CASSLDLGQGAGYTF
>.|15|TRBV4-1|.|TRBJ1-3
TGCGCCAGCAGCCAAGACGGCGGCACGGGAAACACCATATATTTT
CASSQDGGTGNTIYF
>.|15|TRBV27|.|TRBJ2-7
TGTGCCAGCAGTTTTAGGGAGGGGGTTAGCTACGAGCAGTACTTC
CASSFREGVSYEQYF
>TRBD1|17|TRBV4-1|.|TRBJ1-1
TGCGCCAGCAGCCAGGCCGGGACAGGGAGGATGAACACTGAAGCTTTCTTT
CASSQAGTGRMNTEAFF
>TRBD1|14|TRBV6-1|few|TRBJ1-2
TGTGCCAGCACCCGGAGGACAGGGGGCGAAGGTCACACCTTC
CASTRRTGGEGHTF
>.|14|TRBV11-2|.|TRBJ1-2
TGTGCCAGCAGCTTAAGGGGATTTAACTATGGCTACACCTTC
CASSLRGFNYGYTF
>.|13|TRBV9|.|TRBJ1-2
TGTGCCAGCAGCGTAGTAACAGTTTATGGCTACACCTTC
CASSVVTVYGYTF
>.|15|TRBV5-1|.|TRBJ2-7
TGCGCCAGCAGCTGGGGGGGCGGCGGACACTACGAGCAGTACTTC
CASSWGGGGHYEQYF
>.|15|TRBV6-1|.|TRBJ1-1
TGTGCCAGCAGTGCGGTGGGCAGGGATCACACTGAAGCTTTCTTT
CASSAVGRDHTEAFF
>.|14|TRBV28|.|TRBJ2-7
TGTGCCAGCAGTTCACCCCAGGGCATAAGCGAGCAGTACTTC
CASSSPQGISEQYF